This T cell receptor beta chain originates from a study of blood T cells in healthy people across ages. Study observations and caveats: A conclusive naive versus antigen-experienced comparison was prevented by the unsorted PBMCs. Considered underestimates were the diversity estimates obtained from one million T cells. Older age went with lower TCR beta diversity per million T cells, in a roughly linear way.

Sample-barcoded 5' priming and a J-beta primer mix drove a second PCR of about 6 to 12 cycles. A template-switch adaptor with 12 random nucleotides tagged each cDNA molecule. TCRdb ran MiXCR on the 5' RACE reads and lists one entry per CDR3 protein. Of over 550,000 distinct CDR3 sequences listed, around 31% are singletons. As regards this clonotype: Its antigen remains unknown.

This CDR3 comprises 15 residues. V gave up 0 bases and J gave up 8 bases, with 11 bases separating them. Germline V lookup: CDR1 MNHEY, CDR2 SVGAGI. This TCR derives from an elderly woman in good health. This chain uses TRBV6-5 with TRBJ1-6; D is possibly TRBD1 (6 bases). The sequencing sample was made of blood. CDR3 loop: CASSYSSGEYSPLHF. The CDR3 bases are TGTGCCAGCAGTTACTCGTCAGGGGAATATTCACCCCTCCACTTT.